The 8 T cell receptor beta chains below come from one sample, sequenced in a study of esophageal squamous cell carcinoma under preoperative chemotherapy. Time point meaning: before preoperative PTX-NDP chemotherapy. TCRdb used MiXCR to reprocess the PCR reads, holding one entry per CDR3 protein. This sample yields approximately 16,000 distinct CDR3 sequences, of which 48% are seen a single time; around 30% belongs to the top ten. The specimen was collected from a patient given preoperative chemotherapy. The origin of the receptors is a human donor with esophageal squamous cell carcinoma. The donor label of this sample is uncertain.

This clonotype was observed at least ten times. The chain joins TRBV7-9 to TRBJ2-1; D is uncertain. The germline gives CDR1 SEHNR, CDR2 FQNEAQ (reference sequence). Deletions cut 3 bases from V and 8 bases from J, with 5 bases between. This CDR3 region has 11 residues. The CDR3 DNA follows: TGTGCCAGCAGCTTCACGTATGAGCAGTTCTTC. Its translation: CASSFTYEQFF. The full variable domain, rest sourced from reference TRBV7-9 and TRBJ2-1, is DTGVSQNPRHKITKRGQNVTFRCDPISEHNRLYWYRQTLGQGPEFLTYFQNEAQLEKSRLLSDRFSAERPKGSFSTLEIQRTEQGDSAMYLCASSFTYEQFFGPGTRLTVL.

As to this clonotype: A read error is possible here, since a much larger clone lies one base away. The V and J genes are TRBV7-6 and TRBJ2-1; 8 nucleotides align to TRBD2. V shed 5 bases and J 8 bases; nucleotides not matched to a gene: 17. Germline values: CDR1 SGHVS, CDR2 FNYEAQ. The CDR3 is 17 amino acids. CDR3 coding DNA: TGTGCCAGCAGCCAAGTACTAAGCGGGGGAGGGCCTGATGAGCAGTTCTTC. Its protein is CASSQVLSGGGPDEQFF.

Concerning this clonotype itself: A much larger clone lies a single base off, so this may be a read error. J is TRBJ2-1 and V is TRBV7-9; TRBD2 might be the D (6 bases). The V end was cut by 2 bases, the J end by 13 bases, with 21 bases between. The length of the CDR3 is 15 residues. Germline V gene sequence: CDR1 SEHNR, CDR2 FQNEAQ (reference sequence). The CDR3 DNA follows: TGTGCCAGCAGCTTAAGCCTTGCGGGACGAGAGACCCAGTTCTTC. Amino acids: CASSLSLAGRETQFF.

Turning to this clonotype: The germline gene is not matched at one end of the junction; a read error may be the cause. The CDR3: CASGLAPPDPDTQYF. In DNA, the CDR3 is TGTGCCAGCGGCTTAGCCCCCCCTGACCCAGATACGCAGTATTTC. The V and J genes are TRBV7-8 and TRBJ2-3; D remains ambiguous. The CDR3 loop spans 15 amino acids. Germline V gene data show CDR1 as SGHVS and CDR2 as FQNEAQ.

The table lists this clonotype with a few counts. CDR3 coding DNA: TGTGCCAGCAGTTTTGGCGCAGATACGCAGTATTTT. Protein product: CASSFGADTQYF. The chain links TRBV12-3 or TRBV12-4 to TRBJ2-3; D unclear. With 3 bases removed from V and 4 bases from J, the gap between germline ends came to 5 bases. This CDR3 has 12 residues.

Only a few counts were recorded for this clonotype. With a much larger clone just one base away, this may be a read error. This chain joins TRBV7-3 and TRBJ2-5; D assignment may be TRBD1 or TRBD2 (5 bases each). Germline CDR1 SGHTA, CDR2 FQGTGA. Trimming cost V 1 base and J 11 bases, with 20 bases left between them. The CDR3 sequence is 15 residues long. The CDR3 is CASSLRGSGPNEQYF. The DNA for the CDR3 is TGTGCCAGCAGCTTAAGAGGGTCAGGGCCCAATGAGCAGTACTTC. Filled out from reference TRBV7-3 and TRBJ2-5, the complete variable domain reads GAGVSQTPSNKVTEKGKYVELRCDPISGHTALYWYRQSLGQGPEFLIYFQGTGAADDSGLPNDRFFAVRPEGSVSTLKIQRTERGDSAVYLCASSLRGSGPNEQYFGPGTRLLVL.

In this sample, this clonotype turned up a few times. The chain recombines TRBV7-3 with TRBJ1-1; D possibly corresponds to TRBD1 (6 bases). V was clipped by 3 bases and J by 5 bases, with 16 bases between them. From germline, CDR1 is SGHTA and CDR2 FQGTGA. The CDR3 runs to 15 residues. The CDR3 DNA is TGTGCCAGCAGCTTGGGGGCCGCTTGGGGGACTGAAGCTTTCTTT. It encodes CASSLGAAWGTEAFF.

The CDR3 DNA reads as TGTGCCAGCAGCTCCCTGAATACGCAGTATTTT. It specifies CASSSLNTQYF. The V call is TRBV7-2, the J call TRBJ2-3, with D unresolved. Germline lookup yields CDR1 SGHTA and CDR2 FQGNSA. The CDR3 length is 11 residues. V was clipped by 4 bases and J by 7 bases, with 6 bases between them.